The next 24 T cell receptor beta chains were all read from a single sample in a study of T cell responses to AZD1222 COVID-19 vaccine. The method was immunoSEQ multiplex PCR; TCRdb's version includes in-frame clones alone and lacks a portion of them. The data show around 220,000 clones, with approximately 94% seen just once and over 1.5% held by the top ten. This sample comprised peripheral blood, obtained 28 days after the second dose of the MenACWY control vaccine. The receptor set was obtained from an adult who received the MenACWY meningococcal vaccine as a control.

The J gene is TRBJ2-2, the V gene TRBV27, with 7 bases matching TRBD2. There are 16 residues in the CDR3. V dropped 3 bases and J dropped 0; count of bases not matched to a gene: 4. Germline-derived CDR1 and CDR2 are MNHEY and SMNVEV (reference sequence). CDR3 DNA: TGTGCCAGCAGTTTCTGGGGGGGTGCGAACACCGGGGAGCTGTTTTTT. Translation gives CASSFWGGANTGELFF.

The CDR3 nucleotides read TGTGCCAGTAATCCCGGGGCCAGAACGGGCGGGGAGCTGTTTTTT. This sequence encodes CASNPGARTGGELFF. This chain links TRBV19 with TRBJ2-2; either TRBD1 or TRBD2 may supply D (5 bases each). The V end was cut by 7 bases, the J end by 7 bases, with 19 bases between. The CDR3 length is 15 residues. CDR1 and CDR2 from the germline V gene are LNHDA and SQIVND (reference sequence).

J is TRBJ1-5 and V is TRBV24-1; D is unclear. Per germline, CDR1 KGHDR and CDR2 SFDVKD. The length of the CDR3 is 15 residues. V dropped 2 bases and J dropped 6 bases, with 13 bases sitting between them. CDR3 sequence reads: CATSDSGPFSQPQHF. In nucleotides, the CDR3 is TGTGCCACCAGTGATTCCGGGCCCTTCAGTCAGCCCCAGCATTTT.

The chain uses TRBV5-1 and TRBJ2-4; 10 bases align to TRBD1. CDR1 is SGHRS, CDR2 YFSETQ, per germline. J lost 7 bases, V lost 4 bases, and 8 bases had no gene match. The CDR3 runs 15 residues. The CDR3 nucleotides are TGCGCCAGCAGCCGATCCGGGACAGGGGCGAACATTCAGTACTTC. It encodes CASSRSGTGANIQYF.

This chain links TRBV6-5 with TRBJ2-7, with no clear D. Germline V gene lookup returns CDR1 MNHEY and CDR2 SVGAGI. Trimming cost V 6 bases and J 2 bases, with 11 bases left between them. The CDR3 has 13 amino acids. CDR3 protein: CASSPSPAYEQYF. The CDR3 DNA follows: TGTGCCAGCAGCCCCTCACCGGCCTACGAGCAGTACTTC.

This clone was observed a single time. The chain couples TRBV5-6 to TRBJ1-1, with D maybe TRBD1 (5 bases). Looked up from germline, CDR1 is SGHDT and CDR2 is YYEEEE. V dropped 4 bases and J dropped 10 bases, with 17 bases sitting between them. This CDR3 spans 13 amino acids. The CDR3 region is CASSPGRDQGAFF. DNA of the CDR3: TGTGCCAGCAGCCCCGGCCGGGACCAGGGAGCTTTCTTT.

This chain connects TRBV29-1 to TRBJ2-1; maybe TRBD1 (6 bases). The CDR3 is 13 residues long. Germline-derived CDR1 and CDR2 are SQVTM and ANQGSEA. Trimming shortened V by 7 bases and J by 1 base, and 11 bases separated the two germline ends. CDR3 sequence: CSARGGSYNEQFF. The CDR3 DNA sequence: TGCAGCGCTCGAGGGGGTTCCTACAATGAGCAGTTCTTC.

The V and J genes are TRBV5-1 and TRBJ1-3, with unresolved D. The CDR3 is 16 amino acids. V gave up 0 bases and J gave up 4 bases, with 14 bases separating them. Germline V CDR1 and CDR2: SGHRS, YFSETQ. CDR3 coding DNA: TGCGCCAGCAGCTTGGTGGATCCCAAGGCCGGAAACACCATATATTTT. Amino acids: CASSLVDPKAGNTIYF.

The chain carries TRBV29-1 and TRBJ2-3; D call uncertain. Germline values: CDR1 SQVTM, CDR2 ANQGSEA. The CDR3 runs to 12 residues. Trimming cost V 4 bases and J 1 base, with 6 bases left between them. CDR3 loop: CSVGAGTDTQYF. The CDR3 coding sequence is TGCAGCGTTGGGGCCGGCACAGATACGCAGTATTTT.

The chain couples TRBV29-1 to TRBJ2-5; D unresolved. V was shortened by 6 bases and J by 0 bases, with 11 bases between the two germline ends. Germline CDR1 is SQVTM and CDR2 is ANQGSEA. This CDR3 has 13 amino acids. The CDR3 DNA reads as TGCAGCGTCGCCCCCCTGTACCAAGAGACCCAGTACTTC. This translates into CSVAPLYQETQYF.

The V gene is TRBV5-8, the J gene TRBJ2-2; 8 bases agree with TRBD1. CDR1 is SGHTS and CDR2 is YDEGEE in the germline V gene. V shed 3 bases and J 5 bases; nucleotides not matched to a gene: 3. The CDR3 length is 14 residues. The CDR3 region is CASSSDRGTGELFF. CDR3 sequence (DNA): TGTGCCAGCAGCTCCGACAGGGGAACCGGGGAGCTGTTTTTT.

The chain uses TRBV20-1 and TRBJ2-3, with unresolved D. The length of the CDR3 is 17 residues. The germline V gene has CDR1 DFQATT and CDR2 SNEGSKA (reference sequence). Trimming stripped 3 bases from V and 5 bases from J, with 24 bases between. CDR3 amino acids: CSASSDAGGISGDTQYF. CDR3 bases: TGCAGTGCTAGTTCTGACGCCGGTGGAATTTCAGGAGATACGCAGTATTTT.

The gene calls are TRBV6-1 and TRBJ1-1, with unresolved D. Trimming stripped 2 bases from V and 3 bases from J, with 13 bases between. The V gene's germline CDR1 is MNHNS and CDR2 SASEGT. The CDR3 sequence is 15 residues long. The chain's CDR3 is CASSERRLRDTEAFF. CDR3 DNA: TGTGCCAGCAGTGAACGTAGGCTGCGGGACACTGAAGCTTTCTTT.

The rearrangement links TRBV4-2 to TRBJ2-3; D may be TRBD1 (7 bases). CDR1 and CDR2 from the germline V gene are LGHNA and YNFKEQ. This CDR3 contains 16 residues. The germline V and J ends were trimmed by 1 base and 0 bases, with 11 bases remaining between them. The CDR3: CASSQGQGGSTDTQYF. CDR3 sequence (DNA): TGTGCCAGCAGCCAAGGGCAGGGGGGAAGCACAGATACGCAGTATTTT.

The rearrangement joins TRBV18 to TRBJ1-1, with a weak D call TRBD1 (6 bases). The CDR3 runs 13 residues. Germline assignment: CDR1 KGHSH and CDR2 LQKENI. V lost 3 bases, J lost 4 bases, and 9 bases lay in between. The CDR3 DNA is TGTGCCAGCTCACCCTCGACAGGCACTGAAGCTTTCTTT. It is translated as CASSPSTGTEAFF.

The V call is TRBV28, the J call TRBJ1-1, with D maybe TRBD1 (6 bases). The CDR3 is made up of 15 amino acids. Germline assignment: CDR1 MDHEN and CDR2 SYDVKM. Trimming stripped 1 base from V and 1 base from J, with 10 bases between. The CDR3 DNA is TGTGCCAGCAGTTTATCTGGCAGGGGGAACACTGAAGCTTTCTTT. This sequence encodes CASSLSGRGNTEAFF.

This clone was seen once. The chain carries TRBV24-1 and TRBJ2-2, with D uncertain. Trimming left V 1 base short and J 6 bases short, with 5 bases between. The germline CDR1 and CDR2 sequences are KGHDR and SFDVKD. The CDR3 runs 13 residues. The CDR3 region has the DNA TGTGCCACCAGTGATTTTAACGCCGGGGAGCTGTTTTTT. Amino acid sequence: CATSDFNAGELFF.

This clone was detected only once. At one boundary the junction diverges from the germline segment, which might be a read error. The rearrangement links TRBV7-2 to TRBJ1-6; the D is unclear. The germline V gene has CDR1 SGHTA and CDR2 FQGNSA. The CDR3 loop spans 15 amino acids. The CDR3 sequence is CASSLAVPYNSPLHF. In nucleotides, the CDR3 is TGTGCCAGCAGCCTAGCGGTGCCTTATAATTCACCCCTCCACTTT. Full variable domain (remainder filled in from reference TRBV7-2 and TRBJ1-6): GAGVSQSPSNKVTEKGKDVELRCDPISGHTALYWYRQSLGQGLEFLIYFQGNSAPDKSGLPSDRFSAERTGGSVSTLTIQRTQQEDSAVYLCASSLAVPYNSPLHFGNGTRLTVT.

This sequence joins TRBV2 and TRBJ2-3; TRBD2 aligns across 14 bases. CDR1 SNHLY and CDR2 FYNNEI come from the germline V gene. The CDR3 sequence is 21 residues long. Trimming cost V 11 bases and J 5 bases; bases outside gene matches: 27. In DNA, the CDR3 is TGTGCCGACAAAAGATTCACAGGGGATGGGACTAGCGGGAGTCGGGGAGATACGCAGTATTTT. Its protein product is CADKRFTGDGTSGSRGDTQYF.

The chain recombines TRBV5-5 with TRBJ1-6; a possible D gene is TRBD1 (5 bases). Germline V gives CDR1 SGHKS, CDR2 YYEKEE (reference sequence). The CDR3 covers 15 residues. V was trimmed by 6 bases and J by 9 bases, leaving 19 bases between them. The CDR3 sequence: CASTGQQERFSPLHF. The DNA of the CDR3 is TGTGCCAGCACCGGCCAACAGGAGCGCTTTTCACCCCTCCACTTT.

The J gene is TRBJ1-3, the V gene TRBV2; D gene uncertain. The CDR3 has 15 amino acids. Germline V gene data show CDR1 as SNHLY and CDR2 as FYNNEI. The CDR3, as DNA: TGTGCAACTTTACGCCGAGGGCTGTCAGGAAACACCATATATTTT. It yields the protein CATLRRGLSGNTIYF.

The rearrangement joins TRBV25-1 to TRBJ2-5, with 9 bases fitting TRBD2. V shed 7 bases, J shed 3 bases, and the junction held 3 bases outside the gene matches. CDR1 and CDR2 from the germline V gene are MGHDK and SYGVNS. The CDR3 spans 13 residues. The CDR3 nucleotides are TGTGCCAGCACGACTAGCGGTAAAGAGACCCAGTACTTC. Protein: CASTTSGKETQYF.

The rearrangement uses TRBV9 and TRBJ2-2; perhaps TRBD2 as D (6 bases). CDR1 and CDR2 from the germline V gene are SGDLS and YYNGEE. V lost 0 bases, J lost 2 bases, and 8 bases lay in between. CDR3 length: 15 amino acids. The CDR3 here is CASSVGGLNTGELFF. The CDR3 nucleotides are TGTGCCAGCAGCGTAGGGGGACTCAACACCGGGGAGCTGTTTTTT.

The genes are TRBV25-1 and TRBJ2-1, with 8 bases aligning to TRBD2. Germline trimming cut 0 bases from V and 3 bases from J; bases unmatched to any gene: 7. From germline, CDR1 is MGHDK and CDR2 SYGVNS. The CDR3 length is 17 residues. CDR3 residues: CASSEYGSGSFYNEQFF. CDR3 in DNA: TGTGCCAGCAGTGAATATGGGAGCGGGAGTTTCTACAATGAGCAGTTCTTC.